This TCR beta chain originates from a study of T-cell memory formation after mild COVID-19. TCRdb re-called the 5' RACE reads with MiXCR, one entry per CDR3 protein. This sample carries about half a million distinct CDR3 sequences, around a sixth of them seen once, and the ten largest clones take approximately 13%. This clonotype was observed many times. No antigen is known for it. Overall study results and limits: Shrinking CD4+ clones were chiefly CM and EM; CD8+ ones were chiefly EMRA.

CDR1 and CDR2 (germline): SGHDT, YYEEEE. The CDR3 runs to 16 residues. The V gene end was trimmed by 4 bases and the J gene end by 3 bases; junction bases not matched to a gene: 12. This receptor was obtained from an adult woman who had mild COVID-19 (a few samples of this study predate the infection). Cell type and time point are not known. The material sequenced was PBMCs or a T cell subset sorted from them (not recorded which). The chain employs TRBV5-6 and TRBJ2-7; 8 bases are shared with TRBD2. The CDR3 DNA follows: TGTGCCAGCAGCCCCCTGGTGGCTAGCGGGTTCTACGAGCAGTACTTC. Protein: CASSPLVASGFYEQYF.